This TCR beta chain comes out of a study of cytomegalovirus exposure and HLA in healthy donors. TCRdb's table, derived via immunoSEQ multiplex PCR, lists solely in-frame clones and lacks some. The table has under 75,000 clones, 95% seen once. Germline-derived CDR1 and CDR2 are MNHEY and SVGAGI. This CDR3 has 16 residues. With V trimmed by 1 base and J by 5 bases, 7 bases remained unmatched. Overall study results and limits: Altogether, 150 to 200 TCR beta chains were recorded as cytomegalovirus-associated. The tendency of first-cohort TCR clusters to co-occur in the 120 or so validation repertoires emerged from a later analysis.

In its sample, this clone was seen once. No antigen is known for it. This TCR was sampled from a young woman in good health and CMV-seropositive. V and J are TRBV6-5 and TRBJ1-2; 10 bases match TRBD1. What was sequenced was PBMCs. The CDR3 spells CASSYFRTGGGYGYTF. DNA for the CDR3: TGTGCCAGCAGTTACTTCCGGACAGGGGGTGGTTATGGCTACACCTTC.